The sequence of this T cell receptor (beta chain) was determined in a study of radiation and T cells in renal cell carcinoma. Study results and limitations: Without pretreatment biopsies, baseline tumor clonotype presence was undetermined.

As to this clone: What it binds is not known.

Data came from immunoSEQ multiplex PCR; TCRdb stores just in-frame clones and leaves some out. The top ten clones hold about 11% of a sample with fewer than 200,000 clones, 88% of them seen once. The CDR3 length is 17 residues. From germline, CDR1 is MGHRA and CDR2 YSYEKL. Trimming pared 1 base from V and 6 bases from J, leaving 21 bases between. Regarding time point: blood 4 weeks post-SBRT, at nephrectomy. This sample's treatment: 15 Gy SBRT to primary tumor, nephrectomy 4 weeks later. The specimen was blood, collected from a patient whose treatment included radiotherapy and nephrectomy. The TCR sequence derives from a woman in her fifties or sixties with renal cell carcinoma. The rearrangement joins TRBV4-1 to TRBJ1-1; D is unresolved. The CDR3 is CASSQVLIGSGVAEAFF. The CDR3 region has the DNA TGCGCCAGCAGCCAAGTTTTGATCGGGAGCGGGGTGGCTGAAGCTTTCTTT.